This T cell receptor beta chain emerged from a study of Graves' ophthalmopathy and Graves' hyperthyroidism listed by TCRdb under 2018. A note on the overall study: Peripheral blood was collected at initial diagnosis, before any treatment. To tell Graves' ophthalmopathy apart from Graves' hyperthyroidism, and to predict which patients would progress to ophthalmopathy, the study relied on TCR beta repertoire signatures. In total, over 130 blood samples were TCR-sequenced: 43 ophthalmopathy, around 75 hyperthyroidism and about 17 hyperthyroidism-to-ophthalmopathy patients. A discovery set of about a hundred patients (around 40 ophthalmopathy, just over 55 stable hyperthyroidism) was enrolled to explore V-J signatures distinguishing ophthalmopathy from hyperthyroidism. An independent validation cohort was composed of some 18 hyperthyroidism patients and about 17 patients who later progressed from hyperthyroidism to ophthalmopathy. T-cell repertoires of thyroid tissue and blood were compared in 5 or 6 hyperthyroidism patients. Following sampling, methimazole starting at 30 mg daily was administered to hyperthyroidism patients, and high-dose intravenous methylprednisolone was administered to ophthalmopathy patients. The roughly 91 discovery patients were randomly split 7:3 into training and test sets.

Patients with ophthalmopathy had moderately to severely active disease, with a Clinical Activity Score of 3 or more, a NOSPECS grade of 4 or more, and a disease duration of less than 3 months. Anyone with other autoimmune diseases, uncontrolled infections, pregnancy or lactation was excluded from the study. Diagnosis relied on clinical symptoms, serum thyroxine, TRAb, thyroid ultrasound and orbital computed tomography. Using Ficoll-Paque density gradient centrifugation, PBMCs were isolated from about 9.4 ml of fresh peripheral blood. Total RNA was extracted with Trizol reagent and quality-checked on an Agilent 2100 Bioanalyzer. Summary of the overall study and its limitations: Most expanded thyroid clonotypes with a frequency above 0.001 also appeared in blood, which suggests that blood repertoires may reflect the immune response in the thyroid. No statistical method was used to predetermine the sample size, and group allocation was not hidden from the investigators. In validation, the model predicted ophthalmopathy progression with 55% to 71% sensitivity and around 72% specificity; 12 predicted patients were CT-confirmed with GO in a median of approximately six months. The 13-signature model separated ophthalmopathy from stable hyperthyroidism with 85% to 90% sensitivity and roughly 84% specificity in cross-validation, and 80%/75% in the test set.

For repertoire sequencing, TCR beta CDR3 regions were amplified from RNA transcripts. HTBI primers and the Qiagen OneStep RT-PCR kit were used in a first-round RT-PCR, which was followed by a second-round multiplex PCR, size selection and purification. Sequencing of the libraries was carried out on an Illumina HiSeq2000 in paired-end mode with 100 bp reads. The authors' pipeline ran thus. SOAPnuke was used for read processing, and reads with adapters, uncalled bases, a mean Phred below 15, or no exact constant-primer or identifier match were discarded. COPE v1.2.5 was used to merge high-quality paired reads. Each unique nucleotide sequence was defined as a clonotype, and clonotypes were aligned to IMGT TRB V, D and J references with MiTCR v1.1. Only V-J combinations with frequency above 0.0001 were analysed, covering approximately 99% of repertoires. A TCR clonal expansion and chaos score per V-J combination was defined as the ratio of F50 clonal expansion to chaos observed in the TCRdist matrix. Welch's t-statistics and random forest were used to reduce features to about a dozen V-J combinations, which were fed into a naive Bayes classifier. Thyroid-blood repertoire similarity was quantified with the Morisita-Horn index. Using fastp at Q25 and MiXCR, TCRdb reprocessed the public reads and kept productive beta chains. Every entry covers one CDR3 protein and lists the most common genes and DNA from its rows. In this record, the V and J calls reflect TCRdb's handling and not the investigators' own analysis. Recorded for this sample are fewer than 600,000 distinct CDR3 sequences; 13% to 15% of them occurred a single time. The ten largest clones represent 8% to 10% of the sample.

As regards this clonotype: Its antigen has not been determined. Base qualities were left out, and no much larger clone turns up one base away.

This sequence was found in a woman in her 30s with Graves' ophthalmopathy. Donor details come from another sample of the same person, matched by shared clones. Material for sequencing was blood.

The CDR3 region has the sequence CASSYVQGNYGYTF. The nucleotide sequence reads as follows: TGTGCCAGCAGTTACGTACAGGGGAACTATGGCTACACCTTC. Recombination connected TRBV6-5 to TRBJ1-2, and 7 junctional nucleotides match TRBD1. Inclusive of the bounding cysteine and phenylalanine, the CDR3 is 14 residues long. Only the CDR3 DNA stays, 42 bases, in frame from base 1. CDR1 and CDR2 (MNHEY, SVGAGI) derive from the germline V gene. V is cut back by 2 bases and J by 2 bases, with 2 bases in the junction unmatched.